The rows below give T cell receptor beta chains drawn from one sample of a study of post-analysis software for immune sequencing data. Each CDR3 protein gets one entry after TCRdb re-called the PCR reads with MiXCR. The sample lists around 770,000 distinct CDR3 sequences, roughly 46% occurring once. Sequenced input: blood. Receptor source: a girl aged 5 to 17 with multiple sclerosis. Both conserved end residues are part of each CDR3. Fields, in order: clone size, V gene, J gene, D gene, CDR3 protein, CDR3 DNA. D genes are given only for firm matches. Only some rows state a clone size, as once, few, many or a class for expanded clones.

clone_size: few
v_call: TRBV15
j_call: TRBJ2-7
d_call: TRBD2
cdr3_aa: CATRPGTSYEQYF
cdr3_nt: TGTGCCACCAGACCTGGGACTAGCTACGAGCAGTACTTC

clone_size: few
v_call: TRBV5-5
j_call: TRBJ1-5
d_call: TRBD1
cdr3_aa: CASSNTGGQPQHF
cdr3_nt: TGTGCCAGCAGCAACACAGGGGGTCAGCCCCAGCATTTT

clone_size: few
v_call: TRBV12-3/TRBV12-4
j_call: TRBJ1-5
d_call: NA
cdr3_aa: CASSLRDLGNQPQHF
cdr3_nt: TGTGCCAGCAGTTTGCGAGACCTCGGCAATCAGCCCCAGCATTTT

clone_size: NA
v_call: TRBV29-1
j_call: TRBJ2-1
d_call: NA
cdr3_aa: CSVVSRSGSYNEQFF
cdr3_nt: TGCAGCGTTGTCTCCCGGTCGGGGTCCTACAATGAGCAGTTCTTC

clone_size: NA
v_call: TRBV12-3/TRBV12-4
j_call: TRBJ2-7
d_call: NA
cdr3_aa: CASSLKSGGVFYEQYF
cdr3_nt: TGTGCCAGCAGTCTCAAGAGCGGAGGGGTCTTCTACGAGCAGTACTTC

clone_size: NA
v_call: TRBV6-5
j_call: TRBJ2-5
d_call: NA
cdr3_aa: CASSHAGTQYF
cdr3_nt: TGTGCCAGCAGTCACGCGGGGACCCAGTACTTC

clone_size: few
v_call: TRBV10-3
j_call: TRBJ1-2
d_call: NA
cdr3_aa: CAISESWEDYGHTF
cdr3_nt: TGTGCCATCAGTGAGTCGTGGGAGGACTATGGCCACACCTTC

clone_size: NA
v_call: TRBV9
j_call: TRBJ1-2
d_call: NA
cdr3_aa: CASSVDGGLSLGYTF
cdr3_nt: TGTGCCAGCAGCGTAGACGGGGGACTGAGTCTGGGCTACACCTTC

clone_size: few
v_call: TRBV9
j_call: TRBJ2-3
d_call: NA
cdr3_aa: CASSMEGILTDTQYF
cdr3_nt: TGTGCCAGCAGTATGGAGGGGATTCTCACAGATACGCAGTATTTT

clone_size: NA
v_call: TRBV9
j_call: TRBJ1-4
d_call: NA
cdr3_aa: CASSVAAGANEKLFF
cdr3_nt: TGTGCCAGCAGCGTAGCAGCGGGGGCTAATGAAAAACTGTTTTTT

clone_size: NA
v_call: TRBV15
j_call: TRBJ2-1
d_call: NA
cdr3_aa: CATSRALRDADNEQFF
cdr3_nt: TGTGCCACCAGCAGAGCCCTCCGGGACGCAGACAATGAGCAGTTCTTC

clone_size: NA
v_call: TRBV27
j_call: TRBJ2-3
d_call: NA
cdr3_aa: CASSLSFSKDTQYF
cdr3_nt: TGTGCCAGCAGTTTATCGTTCTCTAAAGATACGCAGTATTTT

clone_size: NA
v_call: TRBV3-1
j_call: TRBJ2-1
d_call: TRBD2
cdr3_aa: CASSQGQGLAYNEQFF
cdr3_nt: TGTGCCAGCAGCCAAGGTCAGGGACTAGCCTACAATGAGCAGTTCTTC

clone_size: few
v_call: TRBV7-9
j_call: TRBJ1-2
d_call: NA
cdr3_aa: CASSYSPPTGYGYTF
cdr3_nt: TGTGCCAGCAGCTATTCCCCCCCGACAGGCTATGGCTACACCTTC

clone_size: NA
v_call: TRBV28
j_call: TRBJ2-7
d_call: TRBD1
cdr3_aa: CASRQPGQGSYEQYF
cdr3_nt: TGTGCCAGCAGACAGCCGGGACAGGGAAGTTACGAGCAGTACTTC

clone_size: few
v_call: TRBV6-5
j_call: TRBJ2-7
d_call: TRBD2
cdr3_aa: CASSYTSGSLLEQYF
cdr3_nt: TGTGCCAGCAGTTACACTAGCGGGAGTCTTCTCGAGCAGTACTTC

clone_size: NA
v_call: TRBV4-1
j_call: TRBJ2-5
d_call: NA
cdr3_aa: CASSQECSPQETQYF
cdr3_nt: TGCGCCAGCAGCCAAGAGTGCAGCCCGCAAGAGACCCAGTACTTC

clone_size: NA
v_call: TRBV27
j_call: TRBJ2-1
d_call: TRBD2
cdr3_aa: CASSLHLTSGRHNEQFF
cdr3_nt: TGTGCCAGCAGTCTCCACTTAACTAGCGGGAGGCACAATGAGCAGTTCTTC

clone_size: NA
v_call: TRBV20-1
j_call: TRBJ2-7
d_call: TRBD2
cdr3_aa: CSAPGKRERREQYF
cdr3_nt: TGCAGTGCCCCAGGCAAGCGGGAGAGGCGCGAGCAGTACTTC

clone_size: NA
v_call: TRBV11-2
j_call: TRBJ2-4
d_call: TRBD2
cdr3_aa: CASSTWTSGRDIQYF
cdr3_nt: TGTGCCAGCAGCACCTGGACTAGCGGGAGGGACATTCAGTACTTC

clone_size: NA
v_call: TRBV7-8
j_call: TRBJ1-4
d_call: TRBD1
cdr3_aa: CASSGNRGSVANEKLFF
cdr3_nt: TGTGCCAGCAGCGGGAACAGGGGTTCGGTGGCTAATGAAAAACTGTTTTTT

clone_size: NA
v_call: TRBV11-3
j_call: TRBJ1-1
d_call: NA
cdr3_aa: CASGLTGPMNTEAFF
cdr3_nt: TGTGCCAGCGGGTTGACAGGCCCCATGAACACTGAAGCTTTCTTT

clone_size: NA
v_call: TRBV5-1
j_call: TRBJ2-6
d_call: NA
cdr3_aa: CASSLRLPSGANVLTF
cdr3_nt: TGCGCCAGCAGCTTACGCCTACCCTCTGGGGCCAACGTCCTGACTTTC

clone_size: NA
v_call: TRBV5-1
j_call: TRBJ2-5
d_call: NA
cdr3_aa: CASSLDRMGETQYF
cdr3_nt: TGCGCCAGCAGCTTGGACAGGATGGGTGAGACCCAGTACTTC

clone_size: few
v_call: TRBV20-1
j_call: TRBJ1-6
d_call: TRBD1
cdr3_aa: CSAQGGAGSPLHF
cdr3_nt: TGCAGTGCTCAAGGGGGCGCAGGATCACCCCTCCACTTT

clone_size: few
v_call: TRBV29-1
j_call: TRBJ2-2
d_call: TRBD2
cdr3_aa: CSVGGTSGDKNTGELFF
cdr3_nt: TGCAGCGTTGGAGGGACTAGCGGAGATAAGAACACCGGGGAGCTGTTTTTT

clone_size: NA
v_call: TRBV12-3/TRBV12-4
j_call: TRBJ2-1
d_call: TRBD2
cdr3_aa: CASRKREGYNEQFF
cdr3_nt: TGTGCCAGCAGGAAGCGGGAGGGATACAATGAGCAGTTCTTC

clone_size: NA
v_call: TRBV7-2
j_call: TRBJ2-5
d_call: TRBD2
cdr3_aa: CTSSPVAGGRETQYF
cdr3_nt: TGTACCAGCAGCCCAGTCGCGGGGGGCCGAGAGACCCAGTACTTC

clone_size: NA
v_call: TRBV27
j_call: TRBJ2-1
d_call: NA
cdr3_aa: CASSLQGGNEQFF
cdr3_nt: TGTGCCAGCAGTCTTCAGGGTGGCAATGAGCAGTTCTTC

clone_size: NA
v_call: TRBV7-2
j_call: TRBJ2-3
d_call: TRBD1
cdr3_aa: CVPTGEFDTQYF
cdr3_nt: TGTGTCCCGACAGGGGAGTTTGATACGCAGTATTTT

clone_size: NA
v_call: TRBV13
j_call: TRBJ2-7
d_call: NA
cdr3_aa: CASSLRGAWEQYF
cdr3_nt: TGTGCCAGCAGCTTGAGAGGAGCATGGGAGCAGTACTTC

clone_size: NA
v_call: TRBV6-2/TRBV6-3
j_call: TRBJ2-2
d_call: NA
cdr3_aa: CASRTLTGELFF
cdr3_nt: TGTGCCAGCAGGACATTGACCGGGGAGCTGTTTTTT

clone_size: NA
v_call: TRBV20-1
j_call: TRBJ2-1
d_call: NA
cdr3_aa: CSARVPFWDNEQFF
cdr3_nt: TGCAGTGCTAGAGTCCCCTTTTGGGACAATGAGCAGTTCTTC

clone_size: few
v_call: TRBV11-2
j_call: TRBJ2-1
d_call: NA
cdr3_aa: CASSWGWAGRLNEQFF
cdr3_nt: TGTGCCAGCAGCTGGGGGTGGGCGGGACGACTCAATGAGCAGTTCTTC

clone_size: few
v_call: TRBV6-5
j_call: TRBJ2-7
d_call: NA
cdr3_aa: CASSLGTPAEQYF
cdr3_nt: TGTGCCAGCAGCCTCGGGACTCCTGCGGAGCAGTACTTC

clone_size: few
v_call: TRBV14
j_call: TRBJ2-1
d_call: TRBD2
cdr3_aa: CASSLRLAGLLSSTYNEQFF
cdr3_nt: TGTGCCAGCAGCCTCCGACTAGCGGGGCTACTATCCTCCACCTACAATGAGCAGTTCTTC

clone_size: NA
v_call: TRBV4-1
j_call: TRBJ2-1
d_call: TRBD2
cdr3_aa: CASSQVAGESNEQFF
cdr3_nt: TGCGCCAGCAGCCAAGTAGCGGGAGAGAGCAATGAGCAGTTCTTC

clone_size: few
v_call: TRBV29-1
j_call: TRBJ2-3
d_call: NA
cdr3_aa: CSVEALRDSDTDTQYF
cdr3_nt: TGCAGCGTTGAAGCTCTCCGGGATTCGGATACAGATACGCAGTATTTT

clone_size: few
v_call: TRBV25-1
j_call: TRBJ1-2
d_call: NA
cdr3_aa: CASSESGEAGYGYTF
cdr3_nt: TGTGCCAGCAGTGAATCGGGGGAGGCGGGCTATGGCTACACCTTC

clone_size: few
v_call: TRBV4-1
j_call: TRBJ1-5
d_call: NA
cdr3_aa: CASSQEGLAGAQPQHF
cdr3_nt: TGCGCCAGCAGCCAAGAAGGGTTAGCGGGAGCCCAGCCCCAGCATTTT

clone_size: NA
v_call: TRBV6-2/TRBV6-3
j_call: TRBJ1-5
d_call: NA
cdr3_aa: CASRGPSNQPQHF
cdr3_nt: TGTGCCAGCAGGGGACCTAGCAATCAGCCCCAGCATTTT

clone_size: NA
v_call: TRBV20-1
j_call: TRBJ1-6
d_call: NA
cdr3_aa: CSARDQGSPLHF
cdr3_nt: TGCAGTGCTAGAGATCAGGGTTCACCCCTCCACTTT

clone_size: few
v_call: TRBV18
j_call: TRBJ2-7
d_call: TRBD2
cdr3_aa: CASSPPGRSLGLALDEQYF
cdr3_nt: TGTGCCAGCTCACCACCAGGCAGGTCACTTGGACTAGCGCTCGACGAGCAGTACTTC